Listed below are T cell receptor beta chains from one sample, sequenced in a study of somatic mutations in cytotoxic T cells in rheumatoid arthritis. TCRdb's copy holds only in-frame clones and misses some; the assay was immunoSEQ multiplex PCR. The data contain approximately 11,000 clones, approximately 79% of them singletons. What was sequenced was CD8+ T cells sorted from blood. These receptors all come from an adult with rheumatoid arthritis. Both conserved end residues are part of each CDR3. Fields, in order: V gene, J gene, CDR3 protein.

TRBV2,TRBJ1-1,CAMLGTGQAEAFF
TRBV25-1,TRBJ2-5,CASSGEGQETQYF
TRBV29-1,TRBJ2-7,CSVHAQVGNEQYF
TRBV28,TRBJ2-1,CASSLGGSLYNEQFF
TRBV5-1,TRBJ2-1,CASSFFGGAGNEQFF
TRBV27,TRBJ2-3,CASSPGTSGRDTQYF
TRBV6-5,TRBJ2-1,CASSYYLGPSNEQFF
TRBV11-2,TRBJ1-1,CASSLVQGWNTEAFF
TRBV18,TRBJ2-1,CASSPPLAGVGNEQFF
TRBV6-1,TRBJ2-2,CASSEMGAAGELFF
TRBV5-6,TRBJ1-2,CASSSQGGGYTF
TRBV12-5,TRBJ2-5,CASGLDTEEGQETQYF
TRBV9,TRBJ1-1,CASSVYGNTEAFF
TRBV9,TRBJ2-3,CASSDPGLAGGRLGTDTQYF
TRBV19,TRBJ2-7,CASSSPGLYYEQYF
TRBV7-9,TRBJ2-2,CASEYWTSGAGELFF
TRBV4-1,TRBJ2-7,CASSQKGLAGGSYEQYF
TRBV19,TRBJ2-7,CASSIAGVGDEQYF
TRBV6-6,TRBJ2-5,CASRMRESWETQYF
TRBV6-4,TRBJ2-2,CASSEEATGELFF
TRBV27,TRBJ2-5,CASSLLGGPPETQYF
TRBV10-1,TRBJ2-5,CASSESGQETQYF
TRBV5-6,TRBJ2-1,CASSLGGLAGGNNEQFF
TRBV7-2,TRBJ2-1,CASSLAPSGNNEQFF
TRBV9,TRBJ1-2,CASSPGTGMRGYTF
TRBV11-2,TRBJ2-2,CASSLGWETGELFF
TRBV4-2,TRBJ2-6,CASSPRVGPGANVLTF
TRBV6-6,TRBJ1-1,CASSYSLDEAFF
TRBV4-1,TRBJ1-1,CASSQDGAGNTEAFF
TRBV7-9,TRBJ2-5,CASSPPWDSSGTQYF
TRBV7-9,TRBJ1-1,CASSSGRGTEAFF
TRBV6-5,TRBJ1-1,CASSYVGSPEAFF
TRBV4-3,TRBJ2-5,CASSQGTGAQETQYF
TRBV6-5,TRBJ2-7,CASSYDQGTYEQYF
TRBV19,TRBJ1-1,CASSIGQQYYTEAFF
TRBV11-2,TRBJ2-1,CASSSGGRGGNNEQFF
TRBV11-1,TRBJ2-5,CASSLGTGEETQYF
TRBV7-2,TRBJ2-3,CASSSPRGQSSTDTQYF
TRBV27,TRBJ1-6,CASSSTGYNSPLHF
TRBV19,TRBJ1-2,CASGQGAINGYTF
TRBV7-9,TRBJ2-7,CASSLWGGGSSEQYF
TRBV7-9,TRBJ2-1,CASSSPRTVHGLFF
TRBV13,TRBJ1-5,CASSSQGSPQHF
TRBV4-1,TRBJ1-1,CASSQGPMNTEAFF
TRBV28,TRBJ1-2,CASRDFQGLYGYTF
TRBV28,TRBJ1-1,CASSLPPGQGVWGYTEAFF
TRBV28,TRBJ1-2,CASSLGGSYGYTF
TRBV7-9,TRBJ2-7,CASSEGGGGGASYEQYF
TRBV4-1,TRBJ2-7,CASSQMDGSYEQYF
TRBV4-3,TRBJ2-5,CASGVTLQETQYF
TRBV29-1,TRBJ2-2,CSVDVVGGGGELFF
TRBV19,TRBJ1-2,CASSPGANYGYTF
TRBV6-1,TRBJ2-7,CASSPGILFGEQYF
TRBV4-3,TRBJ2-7,CASSQVFSDRDLYEQYF